The rows below give T cell receptor beta chains drawn from one sample of a study of blood T cells in healthy people across ages. TCRdb recomputed calls from the 5' RACE reads with MiXCR, one row per CDR3 protein. The sample shows more than 800,000 distinct CDR3 sequences, 40% to 45% of them seen only once. Sample: blood. The receptors were gathered from a woman aged 60-75 years in good health. Each CDR3 is given with its conserved first and last residue. The D gene is left open where the match is weak. Size tells how often a clone was seen (once, few, many) or the class of an expanded clone, and some rows leave it out.

d_call j_call clone_size v_call cdr3_aa cdr3_nt
. TRBJ2-7 . TRBV28 CASSLTNREGHYEQYF TGTGCCAGCAGTTTAACTAATCGGGAAGGTCACTACGAGCAGTACTTC
TRBD1 TRBJ2-5 few TRBV24-1 CATSDSGTGDQETQYF TGTGCCACCAGTGATTCGGGGACAGGAGACCAAGAGACCCAGTACTTC
TRBD2 TRBJ2-7 few TRBV7-2 CASSLDSGGPYEQYF TGTGCCAGCAGCTTAGATTCGGGAGGGCCGTACGAGCAGTACTTC
TRBD1 TRBJ2-7 . TRBV7-3 CASSPNPGTGYEQYF TGTGCCAGCAGCCCCAACCCCGGGACAGGTTACGAGCAGTACTTC
. TRBJ2-1 few TRBV20-1 CSTVIDEQFF TGCAGTACTGTAATCGATGAGCAGTTCTTC
. TRBJ1-4 few TRBV7-4 CASSPFKPGDEKLFF TGTGCCAGCAGCCCTTTTAAACCGGGGGATGAAAAACTGTTTTTT
. TRBJ2-7 . TRBV20-1 CSARDQGTSYEQYF TGCAGTGCTAGAGATCAGGGCACCTCCTACGAGCAGTACTTC
TRBD1 TRBJ1-2 few TRBV9 CASTAEGQDYGYTF TGTGCCAGCACCGCAGAAGGACAGGACTATGGCTACACCTTC
TRBD2 TRBJ2-3 . TRBV11-2 CASSLEGLAITDTQYF TGTGCCAGCAGCTTAGAAGGACTAGCAATCACAGATACGCAGTATTTT
. TRBJ2-5 once TRBV7-9 CASSPDSYQETRYF TGTGCCAGCAGCCCCGACTCATACCAAGAGACCCGGTACTTC
TRBD1 TRBJ1-5 few TRBV28 CASILGQVNQPQHF TGTGCCAGCATATTAGGACAGGTCAATCAGCCCCAGCATTTT
. TRBJ2-7 few TRBV12-3/TRBV12-4 CASSAQTYEQYF TGTGCCAGCAGCGCGCAAACCTACGAGCAGTACTTC
. TRBJ2-2 . TRBV28 CASSPRPGELFF TGTGCCAGCAGTCCTCGACCCGGGGAGCTGTTTTTT
TRBD2 TRBJ2-7 . TRBV3-1 CASSQLIAGLAKDEQYF TGTGCCAGCAGCCAACTCATAGCAGGACTAGCGAAAGACGAGCAGTACTTC
TRBD2 TRBJ2-3 few TRBV4-2 CASSQDGGNSGRGLSTDTQYF TGTGCCAGCAGCCAAGATGGAGGGAATAGCGGGAGGGGCCTTAGCACAGATACGCAGTATTTT
. TRBJ2-6 . TRBV30 CAWSAGANVLTF TGTGCCTGGAGTGCTGGGGCCAACGTCCTGACTTTC
TRBD2 TRBJ2-4 . TRBV20-1 CSARNPTSGTAKNIQYF TGCAGTGCTAGAAATCCCACTAGCGGGACAGCCAAAAACATTCAGTACTTC
. TRBJ1-1 once TRBV20-1 CSATPLWDGEAFF TGCAGTGCGACACCCCTCTGGGACGGTGAAGCTTTCTTT
TRBD1 TRBJ2-4 few TRBV12-3/TRBV12-4 CASRDWDSTIQYF TGTGCCAGCAGGGACTGGGACAGTACCATTCAGTACTTC
TRBD2 TRBJ2-7 . TRBV7-8 CASSLSTRQPAGGIYEQYF TGTGCCAGCAGCTTATCCACCCGCCAGCCAGCGGGAGGGATCTACGAGCAGTACTTC
. TRBJ2-5 few TRBV4-1 CASSPTQGSSGETQYF TGCGCCAGCAGCCCTACACAGGGGTCTAGCGGAGAGACCCAGTACTTC
. TRBJ2-2 once TRBV5-1 CASSFPQTGELFF TGCGCCAGCAGCTTCCCACAAACCGGGGAGCTGTTTTTT
TRBD2 TRBJ2-3 once TRBV9 CASSGRTSGSPDTQYF TGTGCCAGCAGCGGACGGACTAGCGGGAGCCCAGATACGCAGTATTTT
. TRBJ2-1 . TRBV29-1 CSVEDYNEQFF TGCAGCGTTGAAGACTACAATGAGCAGTTCTTC
. TRBJ2-5 . TRBV27 CASSWGSRETQYF TGTGCCAGCAGTTGGGGGAGTCGGGAGACCCAGTACTTC
. TRBJ1-2 once TRBV5-1 CAGSAYGPTYGYTF TGCGCCGGCAGCGCCTATGGGCCAACTTATGGCTACACCTTC
TRBD1 TRBJ1-2 few TRBV29-1 CSVLQGAGYGYTF TGCAGCGTCTTACAGGGGGCTGGCTATGGCTACACCTTC
. TRBJ2-7 many TRBV7-2 CASSQLRITEQYF TGTGCCAGCAGCCAATTGAGGATTACCGAGCAGTACTTC
. TRBJ2-2 . TRBV4-1 CASSPAGDGTGELFF TGCGCCAGCAGCCCAGCAGGTGATGGCACCGGGGAGCTGTTTTTT
. TRBJ2-7 . TRBV2 CASGKVGYEQYF TGTGCCAGCGGGAAGGTCGGCTACGAGCAGTACTTC
. TRBJ2-1 few TRBV29-1 CSVMVAAIFYNEQFF TGCAGCGTTATGGTAGCGGCTATATTTTACAATGAGCAGTTCTTC
TRBD2 TRBJ2-3 few TRBV19 CASNPAGVTDTQYF TGTGCCAGTAATCCAGCGGGAGTAACAGATACGCAGTATTTT
. TRBJ2-3 . TRBV27 CASSFEGIQDTQYF TGTGCCAGCAGTTTTGAAGGTATTCAAGATACGCAGTATTTT
TRBD1 TRBJ2-3 few TRBV7-2 CASSTTGSNTQYF TGTGCCAGCAGCACGACAGGGTCGAATACGCAGTATTTT
. TRBJ2-1 few TRBV7-2 CASSSIGPGDEQFF TGTGCCAGCAGCTCGATAGGGCCTGGGGATGAGCAGTTCTTC
. TRBJ1-1 . TRBV10-1 CASSEGGENTEAFF TGCGCCAGCAGTGAGGGAGGGGAGAACACTGAAGCTTTCTTT
TRBD2 TRBJ2-1 . TRBV12-3/TRBV12-4 CASRNTSGSYNEQFF TGTGCCAGCAGAAACACTAGCGGGAGCTACAATGAGCAGTTCTTC
TRBD2 TRBJ2-3 few TRBV29-1 CSVEDRSGAPPGDTQYF TGCAGCGTTGAAGATCGGAGCGGGGCCCCCCCGGGAGATACGCAGTATTTT
. TRBJ2-3 few TRBV10-3 CAISEERRDTQYF TGTGCCATCAGTGAGGAGAGGAGGGATACGCAGTATTTT
. TRBJ2-5 . TRBV29-1 CSVPQGEQYF TGCAGCGTGCCGCAGGGAGAGCAGTACTTC
. TRBJ1-2 . TRBV7-9 CASSLASGQMSYGYTF TGTGCCAGCAGCTTAGCGAGTGGACAGATGTCCTATGGCTACACCTTC
TRBD1 TRBJ2-5 . TRBV7-9 CASSLAKDRLYF TGTGCCAGCAGCTTAGCGAAGGACAGGCTGTACTTC
. TRBJ2-2 . TRBV24-1 CATSTGSVKSGELFF TGTGCCACCAGTACCGGGTCGGTAAAATCCGGGGAGCTGTTTTTT
TRBD2 TRBJ2-5 . TRBV27 CASSSLMSGTGRDEQYF TGTGCCAGCAGCTCCCTAATGAGCGGGACTGGTAGGGATGAGCAGTACTTC
TRBD2 TRBJ2-3 . TRBV5-5 CASSLGLAGEADTQYF TGTGCCAGCAGCTTGGGACTAGCGGGAGAGGCAGATACGCAGTATTTT
. TRBJ2-1 . TRBV7-9 CASSTGDYNEQFF TGTGCCAGCAGCACGGGAGATTACAATGAGCAGTTCTTC
. TRBJ1-1 . TRBV29-1 CSAWLNTEAFF TGCAGCGCCTGGTTGAACACTGAAGCTTTCTTT
. TRBJ2-7 few TRBV7-2 CASSLEGGSSYEQYF TGTGCCAGCAGTTTAGAGGGGGGGAGCTCCTACGAGCAGTACTTC
. TRBJ2-2 few TRBV6-1 CATWLGTGELFF TGTGCCACTTGGTTGGGCACCGGGGAGCTGTTTTTT
. TRBJ1-5 . TRBV6-1 CASSARGGLNQPQHF TGTGCCAGCAGTGCCCGGGGCGGGCTCAATCAGCCCCAGCATTTT